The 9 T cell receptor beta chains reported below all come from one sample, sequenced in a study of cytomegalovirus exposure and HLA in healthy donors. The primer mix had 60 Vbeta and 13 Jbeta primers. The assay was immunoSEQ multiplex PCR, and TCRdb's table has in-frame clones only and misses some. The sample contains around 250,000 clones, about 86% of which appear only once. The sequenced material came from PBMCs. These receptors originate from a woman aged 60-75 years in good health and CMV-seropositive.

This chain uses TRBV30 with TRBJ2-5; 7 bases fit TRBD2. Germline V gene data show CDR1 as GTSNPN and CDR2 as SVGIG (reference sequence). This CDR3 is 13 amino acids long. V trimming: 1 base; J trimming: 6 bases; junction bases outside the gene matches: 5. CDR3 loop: CAWSAGGSQTQYF. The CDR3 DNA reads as TGTGCCTGGAGTGCTGGCGGGAGTCAGACCCAGTACTTC.

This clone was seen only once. CDR3 residues: CALFAGASNYGYTF. CDR3 sequence (DNA): TGTGCCCTTTTTGCGGGGGCGTCCAACTATGGCTACACCTTC. The chain combines TRBV28 with TRBJ1-2; TRBD1 might be the D (6 bases). CDR1 is MDHEN and CDR2 is SYDVKM in the germline V gene. This CDR3 spans 14 amino acids. Trimming took 11 bases from V and 2 from J, leaving 18 bases between them.

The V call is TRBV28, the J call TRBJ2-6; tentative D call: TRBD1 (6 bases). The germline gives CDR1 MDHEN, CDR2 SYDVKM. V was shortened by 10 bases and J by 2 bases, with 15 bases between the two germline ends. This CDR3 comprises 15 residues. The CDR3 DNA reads TGTGCCACCAAGACAGGTACCACTGGGGCCAACGTCCTGACTTTC. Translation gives CATKTGTTGANVLTF.

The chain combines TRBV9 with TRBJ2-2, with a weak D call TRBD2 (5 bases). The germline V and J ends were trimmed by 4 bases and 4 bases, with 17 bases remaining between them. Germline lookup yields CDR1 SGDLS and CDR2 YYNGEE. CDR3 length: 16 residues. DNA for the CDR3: TGTGCCAGCAGCCCGAGGGCTAGTTCTGCCACCGGGGAGCTGTTTTTT. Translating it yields CASSPRASSATGELFF.

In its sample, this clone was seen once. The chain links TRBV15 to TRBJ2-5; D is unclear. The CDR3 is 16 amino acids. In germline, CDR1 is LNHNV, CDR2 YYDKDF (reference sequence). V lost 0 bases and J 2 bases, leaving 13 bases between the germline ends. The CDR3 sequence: CATSRDPQVRQETQYF. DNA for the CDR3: TGTGCCACCAGCAGAGATCCCCAGGTCCGACAAGAGACCCAGTACTTC.

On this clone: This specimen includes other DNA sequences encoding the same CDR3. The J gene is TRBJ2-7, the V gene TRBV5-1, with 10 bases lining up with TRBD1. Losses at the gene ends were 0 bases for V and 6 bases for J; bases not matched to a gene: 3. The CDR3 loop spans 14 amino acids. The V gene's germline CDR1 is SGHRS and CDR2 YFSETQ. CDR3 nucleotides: TGCGCCAGCAGCTTGGGACAGGGGGCGCGCGAGCAGTACTTC. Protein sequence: CASSLGQGAREQYF.

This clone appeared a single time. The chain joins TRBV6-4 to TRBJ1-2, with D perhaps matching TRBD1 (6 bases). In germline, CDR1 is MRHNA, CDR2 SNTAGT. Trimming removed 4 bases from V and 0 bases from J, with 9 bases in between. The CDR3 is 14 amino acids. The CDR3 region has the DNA TGTGCCAGCAGTGCGGACAGAACTAACTATGGCTACACCTTC. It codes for CASSADRTNYGYTF.

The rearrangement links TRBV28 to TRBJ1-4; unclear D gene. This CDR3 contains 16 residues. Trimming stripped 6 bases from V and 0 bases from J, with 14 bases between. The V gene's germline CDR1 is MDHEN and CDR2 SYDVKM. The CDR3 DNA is TGTGCCAGCAGGGCACCCGGGAGCACAACTAATGAAAAACTGTTTTTT. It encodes CASRAPGSTTNEKLFF.

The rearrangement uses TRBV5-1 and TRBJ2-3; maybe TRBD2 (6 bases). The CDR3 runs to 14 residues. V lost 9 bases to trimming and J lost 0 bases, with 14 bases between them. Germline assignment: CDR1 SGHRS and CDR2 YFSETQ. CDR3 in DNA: TGCGCCACCTGGAGCGGGTTTAGCACAGATACGCAGTATTTT. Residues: CATWSGFSTDTQYF. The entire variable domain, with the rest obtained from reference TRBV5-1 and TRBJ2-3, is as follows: KAGVTQTPRYLIKTRGQQVTLSCSPISGHRSVSWYQQTPGQGLQFLFEYFSETQRNKGNFPGRFSGRQFSNSRSEMNVSTLELGDSALYLCATWSGFSTDTQYFGPGTRLTVL.